One sample yielded the 9 T cell receptor beta chains listed below, sequenced in a study of TIL therapy for anti-PD-1-resistant metastatic lung cancer. The libraries were made with immunoSEQ v3. The assay was immunoSEQ multiplex PCR, and TCRdb's table has in-frame clones only and misses some. Of approximately 17,000 clones listed, about three quarters are singletons. Sample time point: pre-treatment sample, taken before nivolumab and TIL therapy. The sequencing here drew on blood, taken at baseline. The receptors derive from a person aged 25 to 80 with non-small cell lung cancer.

J is TRBJ2-5 and V is TRBV18; 7 bases map to TRBD2. The CDR3 spans 14 residues. Germline trimming cut 2 bases from V and 1 base from J; bases unmatched to any gene: 1. Looked up from germline, CDR1 is KGHSH and CDR2 is LQKENI. CDR3 sequence reads: CASSPSSGQETQYF. In nucleotides, the CDR3 is TGTGCCAGCTCACCATCTAGCGGCCAAGAGACCCAGTACTTC.

J is TRBJ2-1 and V is TRBV3-1 (or the pseudogene TRBV3-2); perhaps D is TRBD1 or TRBD2 (5 bases each). V shed 3 bases and J shed 6 bases, with 12 bases lying between them. The CDR3 is 14 amino acids. The V gene's germline CDR1 is LGHDT and CDR2 YNNKEL (reference sequence). This CDR3 reads CASSQNRDGNEQFF. The CDR3 DNA is TGTGCCAGCAGCCAGAACCGGGACGGCAATGAGCAGTTCTTC.

The chain employs TRBV19 and TRBJ2-2; tentatively, D is TRBD1 (6 bases). CDR3 length equals 14 residues. CDR1 and CDR2 (germline): LNHDA, SQIVND (reference sequence). V lost 6 bases and J lost 7, with 15 bases in between. CDR3 sequence reads: CASRIQGWSGELFF. In DNA form, the CDR3 reads TGTGCCAGTAGGATACAGGGCTGGAGCGGGGAGCTGTTTTTT. Full variable domain (rest looked up from reference TRBV19 and TRBJ2-2): DGGITQSPKYLFRKEGQNVTLSCEQNLNHDAMYWYRQDPGQGLRLIYYSQIVNDFQKGDIAEGYSVSREKKESFPLTVTSAQKNPTAFYLCASRIQGWSGELFFGEGSRLTVL.

V is TRBV2 and J is TRBJ2-3; 10 bases match TRBD1. CDR1 and CDR2 (germline): SNHLY, FYNNEI. The CDR3 covers 15 residues. V gave up 4 bases and J gave up 3 bases; unmatched junction bases: 4. The CDR3 DNA reads TGTGCCAGCAGTGGGGGGACAGGGGTTACAGATACGCAGTATTTT. Its translation: CASSGGTGVTDTQYF.

The rearrangement joins TRBV4-2 to TRBJ2-7, with 16 bases fitting TRBD2. This CDR3 spans 16 amino acids. Germline loops: CDR1 LGHNA, CDR2 YNFKEQ. V shed 0 bases, J shed 13 bases, and the junction held 9 bases outside the gene matches. DNA for the CDR3: TGTGCCAGCAGCCAAGAACAGGGGACTAGCGGGAGGGCGTTCTACTTC. Amino acid sequence: CASSQEQGTSGRAFYF.

The rearrangement links TRBV28 to TRBJ2-1; a weak D match, TRBD2 (6 bases). CDR1 MDHEN and CDR2 SYDVKM come from the germline V gene. The CDR3 covers 13 residues. V was clipped by 10 bases and J by 6 bases, with 16 bases between them. The CDR3 DNA follows: TGTGCCACCCGGGAGACGGCCCTCAATGAGCAGTTCTTC. Its protein is CATRETALNEQFF.

J is TRBJ2-5 and V is TRBV9; the match to TRBD2 covers 10 bases. The CDR3 spans 15 residues. J lost 2 bases, V lost 4 bases, and 5 bases had no gene match. CDR1 is SGDLS, CDR2 YYNGEE, per germline. This CDR3 is CASSLSGGGQETQYF. The CDR3 bases are TGTGCCAGCAGCTTAAGCGGGGGGGGTCAAGAGACCCAGTACTTC.

CDR3 coding DNA: TGTGCCAGCAGCTTCGATGCGGCAAACACTGAAGCTTTCTTT. As protein: CASSFDAANTEAFF. The chain uses TRBV11-1 and TRBJ1-1, with D uncertain. V was pared by 3 bases and J by 2 bases, with 10 bases between. This CDR3 is built from 14 residues. Germline CDR1 and CDR2: SGHAT and FQDESV (reference sequence).

In its sample, this clone was seen a few times. The chain has TRBV6-2 or TRBV6-3 and TRBJ2-3, with 10 bases that match TRBD1. Germline V lookup: CDR1 MNHEY, CDR2 SVGEGT. The CDR3 has 15 amino acids. V shed 4 bases, J shed 4 bases, and the junction held 5 bases outside the gene matches. DNA of the CDR3: TGTGCCAGCAGTTTGCGACAGGGGGCTGCAGATACGCAGTATTTT. It specifies CASSLRQGAADTQYF.